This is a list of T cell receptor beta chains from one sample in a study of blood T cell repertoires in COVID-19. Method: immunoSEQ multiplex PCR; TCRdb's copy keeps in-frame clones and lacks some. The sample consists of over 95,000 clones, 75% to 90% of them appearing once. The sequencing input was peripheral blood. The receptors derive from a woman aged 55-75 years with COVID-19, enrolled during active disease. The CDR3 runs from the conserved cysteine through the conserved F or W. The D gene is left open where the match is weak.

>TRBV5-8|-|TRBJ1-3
TGTGCCAGCAGCCCGGGACTCCTCGGGGGAAACACCATATATTTT
CASSPGLLGGNTIYF
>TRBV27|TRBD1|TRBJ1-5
TGTGCCAGCAGTTTACCAGAAAGGGGGCGCAAGTGCCAGCCCCAGCATTTT
CASSLPERGRKCQPQHF
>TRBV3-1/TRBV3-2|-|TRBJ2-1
TGTGCCAGCAGCCAGCCCTGGGGCACTGGGAACAATGAGCAGTTCTTC
CASSQPWGTGNNEQFF
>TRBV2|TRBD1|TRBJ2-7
TGTGCCAGCAGTGGGGGACAGGGGGACGCCTACGAGCAGTACTTC
CASSGGQGDAYEQYF
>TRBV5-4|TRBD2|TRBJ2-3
TGTGCCAGCAGCTTGGCAGCGGGGGGCGCAGATACGCAGTATTTT
CASSLAAGGADTQYF
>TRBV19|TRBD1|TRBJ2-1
TGTGCCAGTAGTATAGAACCCCCGGTAGACAGGGGTGGGCAGTTCTTC
CASSIEPPVDRGGQFF
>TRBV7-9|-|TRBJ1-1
TGTGCCAGCAGCTCTATAGGCGGTACTGAAGCTTTCTTT
CASSSIGGTEAFF
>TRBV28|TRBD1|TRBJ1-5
TGTGCCAGCAGTTCCGGACAGGGGGCTTGGGGCAATCAGCCCCAGCATTTT
CASSSGQGAWGNQPQHF
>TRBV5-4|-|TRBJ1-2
TGTGCCAGCAGCCCTGTTCCCACCGCGGGGAACTATGGCTACACCTTC
CASSPVPTAGNYGYTF
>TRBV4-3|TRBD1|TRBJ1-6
TGCGCCAGCAGCCAAGATCCGACAGGGACGGGTTCACCCCTCCACTTT
CASSQDPTGTGSPLHF
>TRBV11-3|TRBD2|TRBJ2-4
TGTGCCAGCAGCTTAGGGCCCCCAGCGGGGGGGCCCCGAGCCAAAAACATTCAGTACTTC
CASSLGPPAGGPRAKNIQYF
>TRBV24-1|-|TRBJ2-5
TGTGCCACCAGTGATGGGGTGGAGGAGGGAGAGACCCAGTACTTC
CATSDGVEEGETQYF
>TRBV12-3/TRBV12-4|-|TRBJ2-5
TGTGCCAGCAGGGGAGTACAGGGACCGGCCCAGTACTTC
CASRGVQGPAQYF
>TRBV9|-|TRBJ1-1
TGTGCCAGCAGCCCACTAAGGGGAGGCACTGAAGCTTTCTTT
CASSPLRGGTEAFF
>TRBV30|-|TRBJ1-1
TGTGCCTGGAGTGTTGAGTCAGGGAACACTGAAGCTTTCTTT
CAWSVESGNTEAFF
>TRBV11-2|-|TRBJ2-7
TGTGCCAGCAGCCTTCTTTCCTCCTTCTACGAGCAGTACTTC
CASSLLSSFYEQYF